The entry that follows covers one T cell receptor (beta chain) sequence. The sample belongs to a study of shared clonotypes between healthy human individuals. Background on the study: The study enrolled a couple of women and a few men aged 18 to 49.

The table came from immunoSEQ multiplex PCR; TCRdb's copy has only in-frame clones and leaves some out. The sample lists about a million clones, more than 75% occurring once. This CDR3 contains 15 residues. Between the trimmed V and J ends, which lost 0 bases and 5 bases, there was a span of 14 bases. Germline assignment: CDR1 SGHRS and CDR2 YFSETQ. Sequencing used memory CD4+ T cells sorted from blood. Subset reported: CD45RA-negative fraction. The V and J genes are TRBV5-1 and TRBJ2-5; D is unresolved. This sequence originates from a man aged 18 to 29 in good health. Here the CDR3 reads CASSLEGPSEETQYF. As DNA, the CDR3 is TGCGCCAGCAGCTTGGAGGGTCCCTCTGAGGAGACCCAGTACTTC.